Listed below are T cell receptor beta chains from one sample, sequenced in a study of shared clonotypes between healthy human individuals. Method: immunoSEQ multiplex PCR; TCRdb's copy keeps in-frame clones and lacks some. Of 550,000 to 700,000 clones in the sample, roughly 73% were seen once. The sample consisted of memory CD4+ T cells sorted from blood. The receptors stem from a woman in her 30s in good health. Each CDR3 is given with its conserved first and last residue. Each record gives: D gene, J gene, V gene, clone size, CDR3 DNA, CDR3 protein. D genes are given only for firm matches. Rows give clone size only sometimes, using once, few, many, or a class for an expanded clone.

D gene: NA
J gene: TRBJ2-3
V gene: TRBV10-3
clone size: NA
CDR3 DNA: TGTGCCATCAATGGTGGGGAAAGAACCACAGATACGCAGTATTTT
CDR3 protein: CAINGGERTTDTQYF

D gene: TRBD1
J gene: TRBJ1-2
V gene: TRBV2
clone size: NA
CDR3 DNA: TGTGCCAGCAGTGATAGGTTTGGGACAGGACCCGCGTATGGCTACACCTTC
CDR3 protein: CASSDRFGTGPAYGYTF

D gene: TRBD2
J gene: TRBJ2-7
V gene: TRBV5-1
clone size: NA
CDR3 DNA: TGCGCCAGCACCCGACGGACTAGCGAGGACGAGCAGTACTTC
CDR3 protein: CASTRRTSEDEQYF

D gene: NA
J gene: TRBJ2-3
V gene: TRBV15
clone size: NA
CDR3 DNA: TGTGCCACCAGCAGAGAAAGTCCCATTATCACAGATACGCAGTATTTT
CDR3 protein: CATSRESPIITDTQYF

D gene: NA
J gene: TRBJ2-1
V gene: TRBV5-1
clone size: once
CDR3 DNA: TGCGCCAGCAGGGTAGGGGAATCCTACAATGAGCAGTTCTTC
CDR3 protein: CASRVGESYNEQFF

D gene: TRBD1
J gene: TRBJ1-2
V gene: TRBV4-1
clone size: NA
CDR3 DNA: TGCGCCAGCAGCCCGAGGACAGGCAGAACTAACTATGGCTACACCTTC
CDR3 protein: CASSPRTGRTNYGYTF

D gene: TRBD1
J gene: TRBJ1-4
V gene: TRBV16
clone size: NA
CDR3 DNA: TGTGCCAGCAGCCCTGGACAGGCAACTAATGAAAAACTGTTTTTT
CDR3 protein: CASSPGQATNEKLFF

D gene: TRBD1
J gene: TRBJ1-4
V gene: TRBV25-1
clone size: once
CDR3 DNA: TGTGCCAGCAGTGAAGGGACAGGGAATGAAAAACTGTTTTTT
CDR3 protein: CASSEGTGNEKLFF

D gene: NA
J gene: TRBJ1-1
V gene: TRBV6-5
clone size: NA
CDR3 DNA: TGTGCCAGCAGTTACGGAGGAGGGGACACTGAAGCTTTCTTT
CDR3 protein: CASSYGGGDTEAFF

D gene: NA
J gene: TRBJ2-1
V gene: TRBV7-8
clone size: NA
CDR3 DNA: TGTGCCAGCAGCTTCCCGGGACGGAATTACAATGAGCAGTTCTTC
CDR3 protein: CASSFPGRNYNEQFF

D gene: NA
J gene: TRBJ1-3
V gene: TRBV5-1
clone size: NA
CDR3 DNA: TGCGCCAGCAGTTTCGATTCTGGAAACACCATATATTTT
CDR3 protein: CASSFDSGNTIYF

D gene: NA
J gene: TRBJ2-7
V gene: TRBV2
clone size: few
CDR3 DNA: TGTGCCAGCAGGTCTGTTCCTATCTACGAGCAGTACTTC
CDR3 protein: CASRSVPIYEQYF

D gene: NA
J gene: TRBJ2-7
V gene: TRBV10-2
clone size: NA
CDR3 DNA: TGCGCCAGCAGTGAGTGGCCAGGGTCACCCTACGAGCAGTACTTC
CDR3 protein: CASSEWPGSPYEQYF

D gene: TRBD1
J gene: TRBJ2-7
V gene: TRBV6-5
clone size: NA
CDR3 DNA: TGTGCCAGCAGTTCCATACGGGACAGGGGCTACGAGCAGTACTTC
CDR3 protein: CASSSIRDRGYEQYF

D gene: TRBD2
J gene: TRBJ2-1
V gene: TRBV6-4
clone size: NA
CDR3 DNA: TGTGCCAGCAGTGACAGTGGCGGGAGCCATGAGCAGTTCTTC
CDR3 protein: CASSDSGGSHEQFF

D gene: NA
J gene: TRBJ1-2
V gene: TRBV19
clone size: NA
CDR3 DNA: TGTGCCAGTAGCGCCCTCCGGACGGACTATGGCTACACCTTC
CDR3 protein: CASSALRTDYGYTF

D gene: NA
J gene: TRBJ2-2
V gene: TRBV13
clone size: NA
CDR3 DNA: TGTGCCAGCAGCTTATTCCGGACCACGAACACCGGGGAGCTGTTTTTT
CDR3 protein: CASSLFRTTNTGELFF

D gene: NA
J gene: TRBJ2-7
V gene: TRBV6-5
clone size: NA
CDR3 DNA: TGTGCCAGCAGCGCCGGGACTCGGTCCTACGAGCAGTACTTC
CDR3 protein: CASSAGTRSYEQYF

D gene: NA
J gene: TRBJ2-1
V gene: TRBV28
clone size: NA
CDR3 DNA: TGTGCCAGCCGAACCATAGGGGCCGTCTCCTACAATGAGCAGTTCTTC
CDR3 protein: CASRTIGAVSYNEQFF

D gene: TRBD1
J gene: TRBJ1-2
V gene: TRBV5-1
clone size: NA
CDR3 DNA: TGCGCCAGCAGCTTAACGGCACAGGGGGGAGGCTACACCTTC
CDR3 protein: CASSLTAQGGGYTF

D gene: TRBD2
J gene: TRBJ2-1
V gene: TRBV7-9
clone size: NA
CDR3 DNA: TGTGCCAGCAGCTTAGTAGGGGGGACTAGCGGGAGACCCTACAATGAGCAGTTCTTC
CDR3 protein: CASSLVGGTSGRPYNEQFF

D gene: TRBD1
J gene: TRBJ1-5
V gene: TRBV5-5
clone size: NA
CDR3 DNA: TGTGCCAGCAGCTGGGACAGGGCAGGGGGGAGCAATCAGCCCCAGCATTTT
CDR3 protein: CASSWDRAGGSNQPQHF

D gene: NA
J gene: TRBJ2-5
V gene: TRBV30
clone size: NA
CDR3 DNA: TGTGCCTGGGCCACAGGGAGGTTGGGGACCCAGTACTTC
CDR3 protein: CAWATGRLGTQYF

D gene: NA
J gene: TRBJ1-5
V gene: TRBV19
clone size: NA
CDR3 DNA: TGTGCCAGTAGTATTAGCGCAGAAAATCAGCCCCAGCATTTT
CDR3 protein: CASSISAENQPQHF

D gene: NA
J gene: TRBJ1-1
V gene: TRBV11-2
clone size: few
CDR3 DNA: TGTGCCAGCAGCTTACTACAAATGAACACTGAAGCTTTCTTT
CDR3 protein: CASSLLQMNTEAFF

D gene: TRBD1
J gene: TRBJ1-5
V gene: TRBV5-1
clone size: few
CDR3 DNA: TGCGCCAGCAGTCGAACAGGGGACTCGAATCAGCCCCAGCATTTT
CDR3 protein: CASSRTGDSNQPQHF

D gene: TRBD2
J gene: TRBJ2-1
V gene: TRBV5-1
clone size: NA
CDR3 DNA: TGCGCCAGCAGCATACTCGGGACTAGCGGGACTAACAATGAGCAGTTCTTC
CDR3 protein: CASSILGTSGTNNEQFF

D gene: TRBD2
J gene: TRBJ2-7
V gene: TRBV28
clone size: NA
CDR3 DNA: TGTGCCAGCAGTTTTGGGGCGGGAGGAGAAGACGAGCAGTACTTC
CDR3 protein: CASSFGAGGEDEQYF